This T cell receptor (beta chain) was recorded in a study of OX40 agonist ivuxolimab in advanced cancers. The overall study: Patients received intravenous ivuxolimab every 2 weeks at 0.01 to 10 mg/kg.

Study-level points and caveats: Partial responders dosed at 0.1-3.0 mg/kg displayed clonal expansion ranking among the lowest.

Patients had blood sampled at baseline and again on cycle 4 day 1 and cycle 7 day 1. Clones were read by immunoSEQ multiplex PCR, and TCRdb kept only the in-frame ones, dropping some. Among under 85,000 clones listed, roughly 86% were seen once. This CDR3 has 20 residues. Germline V lookup: CDR1 LNHDA, CDR2 SQIVND (reference sequence). The V segment lost 7 bases and the J segment 4 bases; nucleotides outside the gene matches: 21. As regards this clone: Its antigen remains unknown.

The TCR sequence derives from an adult with an advanced solid tumor such as melanoma, head and neck, liver or kidney cancer. Sequenced material: CD4+ or CD8+ T cells sorted from blood, taken in a trial of the OX40 agonist ivuxolimab. This chain uses TRBV19 with TRBJ2-3; TRBD2 aligns across 12 bases. CDR3 DNA sequence: TGTGCCAGTACCACCGGGGTGCTAGCGGGGGGGCCGAGGTGGGCAGATACGCAGTATTTT. Translation gives CASTTGVLAGGPRWADTQYF.